The present TCR beta chain was sequenced within a study of regulatory T cells in long-lasting Graves disease. Findings and limits, study-wide: TCR diversity was lower in persistent Graves' patients than in newly diagnosed ones.

Arm-PCR of CDR3 regions with iRepertoire HTBI primers generated TCR beta libraries. TCRdb reprocessed the multiplex PCR reads via MiXCR and lists one record per CDR3 protein. Among 650,000 to 700,000 distinct CDR3 sequences listed, about 32% were seen once. The CDR3 runs to 15 residues. V was pared by 6 bases and J by 0 bases, with 12 bases between. Germline V lookup: CDR1 DFQATT, CDR2 SNEGSKA (reference sequence). For this clonotype: Its antigen is as yet unknown.

Noted time point: persistent/refractory GD, antithyroid drugs over 5 years with positive TRAb. Making the TCR library involved RNA that had been extracted from PBMCs. The specimen comprised peripheral blood mononuclear cells (PBMCs), sampled when the disease was refractory, from a patient treated with antithyroid drugs. The receptor was isolated from a female donor with Graves disease. The chain joins TRBV20-1 to TRBJ1-6, with unresolved D. The CDR3 nucleotides read TGCAGTGCCCCCGGTGGGAGCTCCTATAATTCACCCCTCCACTTT. Its translation: CSAPGGSSYNSPLHF.